The entry that follows covers one TCR beta chain sequence. V was pared by 11 bases and J by 3 bases, with 20 bases between. CDR3 size: 14 residues. The germline gives CDR1 SNHLY, CDR2 FYNNEI. The data originate from a study of T-cell reconstitution after alpha-beta-depleted transplantation in children. It was with unique molecular identifiers that the TCRbeta library was prepared. TCRdb recomputed calls from the PCR reads with MiXCR, one row per CDR3 protein. The sample carries more than 200,000 distinct CDR3 sequences, under 30% recorded once. The starting material was PBMCs, obtained before TCRalphabeta/CD19-depleted stem cell transplant. The origin of this receptor is a girl under 10 years old with Fanconi anemia, due to receive a stem cell transplant. J is TRBJ2-7 and V is TRBV2; D may be TRBD2 (6 bases). In DNA, the CDR3 is TGTGCCGCCAAGACGGATCTGGGACTCTACGAGCAGTACTTC. The encoded protein is CAAKTDLGLYEQYF. Filled out from reference TRBV2 and TRBJ2-7, the complete variable domain reads EPEVTQTPSHQVTQMGQEVILRCVPISNHLYFYWYRQILGQKVEFLVSFYNNEISEKSEIFDDQFSVERPDGSNFTLKIRSTKLEDSAMYFCAAKTDLGLYEQYFGPGTRLTVT.